The clone carrying this T cell receptor (beta chain) has only a few counts. Data came from immunoSEQ multiplex PCR; TCRdb stores just in-frame clones and leaves some out. This sample yields approximately 190,000 clones, of which about 85% are seen a single time; roughly 25% belongs to the top ten. This sample was taken from a study of blood T cell repertoires in COVID-19. Cohorts were based on clinical histories the participants reported. The clonotype comes from a woman in her thirties or forties in a cohort exposed to, infected with or recovered from COVID-19 (not recorded which). Source material: PBMCs or T cells enriched from blood (not recorded which).

The CDR3 loop reads CATSEPWTGEAFF. The CDR3 DNA reads as TGTGCCACCAGTGAACCTTGGACAGGTGAAGCTTTCTTT. This chain joins TRBV24-1 and TRBJ1-1, with 7 positions matching TRBD1. CDR3 length: 13 amino acids. Germline V gene data show CDR1 as KGHDR and CDR2 as SFDVKD. V shed 4 bases and J 7 bases; nucleotides not matched to a gene: 5.